A single TCR beta chain is shown here with its context. Its antigen is unidentified. Time point described: persistent/refractory GD, antithyroid drugs over 5 years with positive TRAb. The TCR library was prepared using RNA isolated from PBMCs. The data belong to a study of regulatory T cells in long-lasting Graves disease. Study conclusions and caveats: Small numbers of samples may have cut accuracy. Gene preferences differed: TRBV28, TRBJ1-2, TRBJ2-5 in persistent cases.

Building the TCR beta libraries relied on iRepertoire HTBI primers, and CDR3 regions underwent Arm-PCR. Original data processing: Detected in the samples were roughly 60 TRBV and about 15 TRBJ segments. TCRdb independently ran MiXCR on the multiplex PCR reads; one entry per CDR3 protein. The V and J calls, along with clone size, are taken from TCRdb and not from the paper's own processing. The table includes 500,000 to 800,000 distinct CDR3 sequences, approximately 31% detected once. Between the trimmed V and J ends, which lost 3 bases and 5 bases, there was a span of 13 bases. The CDR3 runs to 14 residues. The germline gives CDR1 MNHEY, CDR2 SVGAGI.

This chain links TRBV6-5 with TRBJ1-1; D may be TRBD1 (6 bases). This receptor was identified in a female donor with Graves disease. The specimen comprised peripheral blood mononuclear cells (PBMCs), sampled when the disease was refractory, from a patient treated with antithyroid drugs. CDR3 in DNA: TGTGCCAGCAGTTATGGGGGGCGGGTGACTGAAGCTTTCTTT. It translates to CASSYGGRVTEAFF.